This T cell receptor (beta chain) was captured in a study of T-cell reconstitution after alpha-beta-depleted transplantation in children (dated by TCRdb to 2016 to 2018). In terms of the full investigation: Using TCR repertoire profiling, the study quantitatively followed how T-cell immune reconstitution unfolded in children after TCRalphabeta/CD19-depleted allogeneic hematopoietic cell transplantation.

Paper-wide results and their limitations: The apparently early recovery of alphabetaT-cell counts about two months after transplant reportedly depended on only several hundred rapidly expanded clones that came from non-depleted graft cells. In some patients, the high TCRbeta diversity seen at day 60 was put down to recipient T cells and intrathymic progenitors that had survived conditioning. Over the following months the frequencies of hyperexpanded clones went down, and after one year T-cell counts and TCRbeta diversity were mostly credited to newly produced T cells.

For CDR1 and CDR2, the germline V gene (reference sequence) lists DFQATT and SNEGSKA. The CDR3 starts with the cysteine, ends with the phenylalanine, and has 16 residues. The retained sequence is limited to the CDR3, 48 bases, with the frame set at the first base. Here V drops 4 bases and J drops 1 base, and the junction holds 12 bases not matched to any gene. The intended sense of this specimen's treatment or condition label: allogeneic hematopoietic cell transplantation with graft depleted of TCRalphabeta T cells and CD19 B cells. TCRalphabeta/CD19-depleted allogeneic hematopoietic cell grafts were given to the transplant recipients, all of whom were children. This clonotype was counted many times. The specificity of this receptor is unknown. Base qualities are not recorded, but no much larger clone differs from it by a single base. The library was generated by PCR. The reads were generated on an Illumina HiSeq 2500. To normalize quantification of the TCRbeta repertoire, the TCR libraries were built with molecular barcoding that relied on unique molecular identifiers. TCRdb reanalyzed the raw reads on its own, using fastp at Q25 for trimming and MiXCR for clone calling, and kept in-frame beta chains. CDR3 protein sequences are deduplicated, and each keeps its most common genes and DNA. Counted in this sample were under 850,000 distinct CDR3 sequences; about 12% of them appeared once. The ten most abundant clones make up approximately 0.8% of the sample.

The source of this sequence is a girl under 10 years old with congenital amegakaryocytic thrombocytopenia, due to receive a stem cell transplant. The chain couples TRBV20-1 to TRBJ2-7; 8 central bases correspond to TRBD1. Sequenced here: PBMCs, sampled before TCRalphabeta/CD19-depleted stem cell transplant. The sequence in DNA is TGCAGTGCTACCAGGGACAGGACCTCTAGTTCCTACGAGCAGTACTTC. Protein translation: CSATRDRTSSSYEQYF.